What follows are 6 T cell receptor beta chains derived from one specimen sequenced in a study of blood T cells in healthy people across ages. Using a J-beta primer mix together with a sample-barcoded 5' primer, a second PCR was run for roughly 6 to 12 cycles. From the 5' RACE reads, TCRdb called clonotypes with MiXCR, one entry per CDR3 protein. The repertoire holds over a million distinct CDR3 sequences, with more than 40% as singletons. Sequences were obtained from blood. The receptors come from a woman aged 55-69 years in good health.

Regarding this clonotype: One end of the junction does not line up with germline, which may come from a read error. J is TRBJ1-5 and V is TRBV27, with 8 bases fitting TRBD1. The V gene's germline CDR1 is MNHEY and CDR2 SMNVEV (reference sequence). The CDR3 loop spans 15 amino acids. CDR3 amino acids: CVSSPGTGSNQPQHF. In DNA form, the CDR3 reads TGTGTCAGCAGTCCCGGGACAGGTAGCAATCAGCCCCAGCATTTT.

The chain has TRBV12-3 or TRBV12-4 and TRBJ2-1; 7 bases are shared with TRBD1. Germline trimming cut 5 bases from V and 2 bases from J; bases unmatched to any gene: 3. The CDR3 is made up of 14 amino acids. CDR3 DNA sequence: TGTGCCAGCAGTCCGACAGGGCCCTACAATGAGCAGTTCTTC. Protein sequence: CASSPTGPYNEQFF.

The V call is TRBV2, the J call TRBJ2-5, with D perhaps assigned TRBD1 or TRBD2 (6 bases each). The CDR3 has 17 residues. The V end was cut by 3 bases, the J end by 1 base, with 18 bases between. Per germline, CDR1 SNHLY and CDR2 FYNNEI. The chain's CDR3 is CASSDGGHRAGQETQYF. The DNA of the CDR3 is TGTGCCAGCAGTGATGGGGGGCACAGGGCAGGCCAAGAGACCCAGTACTTC.

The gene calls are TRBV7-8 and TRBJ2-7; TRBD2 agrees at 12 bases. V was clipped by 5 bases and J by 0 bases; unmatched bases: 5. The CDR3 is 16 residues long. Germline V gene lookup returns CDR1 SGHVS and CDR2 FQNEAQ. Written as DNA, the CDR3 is TGTGCCAGCAGCCCGTCACTAGCGGGAGGCTCCTACGAGCAGTACTTC. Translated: CASSPSLAGGSYEQYF.

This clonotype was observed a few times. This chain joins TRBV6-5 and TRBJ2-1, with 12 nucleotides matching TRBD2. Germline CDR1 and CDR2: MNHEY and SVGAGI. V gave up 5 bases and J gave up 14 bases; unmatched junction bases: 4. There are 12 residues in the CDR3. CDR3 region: CASSGSSGREFF. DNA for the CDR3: TGTGCCAGCAGTGGGTCTAGCGGGAGGGAGTTCTTC.

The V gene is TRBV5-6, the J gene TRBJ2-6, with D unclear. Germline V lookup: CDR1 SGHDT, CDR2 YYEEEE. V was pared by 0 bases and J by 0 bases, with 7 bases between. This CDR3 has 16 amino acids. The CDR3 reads CASSLGTLSGANVLTF. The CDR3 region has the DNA TGTGCCAGCAGCTTGGGGACCCTCTCTGGGGCCAACGTCCTGACTTTC. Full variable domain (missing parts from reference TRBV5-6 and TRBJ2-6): DAGVTQSPTHLIKTRGQQVTLRCSPKSGHDTVSWYQQALGQGPQFIFQYYEEEERQRGNFPDRFSGHQFPNYSSELNVNALLLGDSALYLCASSLGTLSGANVLTFGAGSRLTVL.